This is a list of T cell receptor beta chains from one sample in a study of T cells in Graves' hyperthyroidism and ophthalmopathy. MiXCR, run by TCRdb on the multiplex PCR reads, gives a single entry per CDR3 protein. This sample yields some 500,000 distinct CDR3 sequences, of which about 16% are seen a single time; 25% to 30% belongs to the top ten. The sample consisted of blood. The origin of the receptors is a woman aged 25 to 45 with Graves' ophthalmopathy. Each CDR3 is given without its conserved first and last residue.

>12|TRBV2
ASLGLAGEGEQF
>13|TRBV20-1
SARSGTANTGELF
>13|TRBV6-2/TRBV6-3
ASSYGTGSNQPQH
>12|TRBV9
ASSSASLYNEQF
>12|TRBV28
ASSLRTVGDEQF
>10|TRBV28
ASSLARFEQY
>13|TRBV7-2
ASMVHAGGSYEQY
>12|TRBV28
ASSLSGTSDTQY
>13|TRBV24-1
ATSDPGGSNEKLF
>14|TRBV10-1
ASSETRTGSTDTQY
>13|TRBV7-3
ASSPFLSGSDEQF
>13|TRBV5-8
ASSLSTGGAETQY
>13|TRBV27
ASSWDMYSNQPQH
>12|TRBV14
ASSQVNGVTEAF
>12|TRBV11-2
ASSRGTGADTQY
>14|TRBV3-1
ASSQVLPPSNQPQH
>12|TRBV20-1
SAPGTRSYNEQF
>16|TRBV6-4
ASSDSRIGSRNTGELF
>14|TRBV20-1
SGLAGYQNPSYEQY
>12|TRBV28
ASSPDRTADEQF
>14|TRBV9
ASSVVGTGSTDTQY
>14|TRBV15
ATSWGSDTYQETQY
>14|TRBV4-1
ASSRVLDLLAPEQF
>15|TRBV7-8
ASSYSEGLAEQETQY
>14|TRBV7-2
ASSETAAGVTGELF
>11|TRBV20-1
SAGGQGWYEQY
>13|TRBV28
ASSLGTSRQETQY
>16|TRBV15
ATSTSPPGLTPYNEQF
>13|TRBV20-1
SAPLAGRATGELF
>16|TRBV20-1
SARGFAPERDSSYEQY
>13|TRBV5-6
ASSLWDRGNYEQY
>9|TRBV7-9
ASSFTEKLF
>12|TRBV4-1
ASSQGLPNQPQH
>12|TRBV6-1
ASRRLAGPYEQY
>10|TRBV30
AWTKGGDEAF
>14|TRBV10-3
AISESIGQGQETQY
>11|TRBV27
ASRGTGQDEQY
>11|TRBV28
ASTGGGMDTQY
>13|TRBV5-4
ASSLFTTTGNIQY
>13|TRBV5-1
ASSLVGRGRDTQY
>11|TRBV15
ATSGLRGTEAF
>13|TRBV20-1
SARDIGVGTGELF
>12|TRBV12-3/TRBV12-4
ASRKAGEGDTQY
>13|TRBV18
ASSPLASGSDTQY
>10|TRBV27
ASIGTGTPLH
>13|TRBV11-2
ASGTPRGQQETQY
>11|TRBV20-1
SARSGGANEQF
>14|TRBV28
ASSSYRGSSTDTQY
>11|TRBV29-1
SASGQGAYGYT
>12|TRBV20-1
SAFGTDADQPQH
>12|TRBV20-1
SAIAGGPTGELF
>13|TRBV7-3
ASSLLAGWQETQY